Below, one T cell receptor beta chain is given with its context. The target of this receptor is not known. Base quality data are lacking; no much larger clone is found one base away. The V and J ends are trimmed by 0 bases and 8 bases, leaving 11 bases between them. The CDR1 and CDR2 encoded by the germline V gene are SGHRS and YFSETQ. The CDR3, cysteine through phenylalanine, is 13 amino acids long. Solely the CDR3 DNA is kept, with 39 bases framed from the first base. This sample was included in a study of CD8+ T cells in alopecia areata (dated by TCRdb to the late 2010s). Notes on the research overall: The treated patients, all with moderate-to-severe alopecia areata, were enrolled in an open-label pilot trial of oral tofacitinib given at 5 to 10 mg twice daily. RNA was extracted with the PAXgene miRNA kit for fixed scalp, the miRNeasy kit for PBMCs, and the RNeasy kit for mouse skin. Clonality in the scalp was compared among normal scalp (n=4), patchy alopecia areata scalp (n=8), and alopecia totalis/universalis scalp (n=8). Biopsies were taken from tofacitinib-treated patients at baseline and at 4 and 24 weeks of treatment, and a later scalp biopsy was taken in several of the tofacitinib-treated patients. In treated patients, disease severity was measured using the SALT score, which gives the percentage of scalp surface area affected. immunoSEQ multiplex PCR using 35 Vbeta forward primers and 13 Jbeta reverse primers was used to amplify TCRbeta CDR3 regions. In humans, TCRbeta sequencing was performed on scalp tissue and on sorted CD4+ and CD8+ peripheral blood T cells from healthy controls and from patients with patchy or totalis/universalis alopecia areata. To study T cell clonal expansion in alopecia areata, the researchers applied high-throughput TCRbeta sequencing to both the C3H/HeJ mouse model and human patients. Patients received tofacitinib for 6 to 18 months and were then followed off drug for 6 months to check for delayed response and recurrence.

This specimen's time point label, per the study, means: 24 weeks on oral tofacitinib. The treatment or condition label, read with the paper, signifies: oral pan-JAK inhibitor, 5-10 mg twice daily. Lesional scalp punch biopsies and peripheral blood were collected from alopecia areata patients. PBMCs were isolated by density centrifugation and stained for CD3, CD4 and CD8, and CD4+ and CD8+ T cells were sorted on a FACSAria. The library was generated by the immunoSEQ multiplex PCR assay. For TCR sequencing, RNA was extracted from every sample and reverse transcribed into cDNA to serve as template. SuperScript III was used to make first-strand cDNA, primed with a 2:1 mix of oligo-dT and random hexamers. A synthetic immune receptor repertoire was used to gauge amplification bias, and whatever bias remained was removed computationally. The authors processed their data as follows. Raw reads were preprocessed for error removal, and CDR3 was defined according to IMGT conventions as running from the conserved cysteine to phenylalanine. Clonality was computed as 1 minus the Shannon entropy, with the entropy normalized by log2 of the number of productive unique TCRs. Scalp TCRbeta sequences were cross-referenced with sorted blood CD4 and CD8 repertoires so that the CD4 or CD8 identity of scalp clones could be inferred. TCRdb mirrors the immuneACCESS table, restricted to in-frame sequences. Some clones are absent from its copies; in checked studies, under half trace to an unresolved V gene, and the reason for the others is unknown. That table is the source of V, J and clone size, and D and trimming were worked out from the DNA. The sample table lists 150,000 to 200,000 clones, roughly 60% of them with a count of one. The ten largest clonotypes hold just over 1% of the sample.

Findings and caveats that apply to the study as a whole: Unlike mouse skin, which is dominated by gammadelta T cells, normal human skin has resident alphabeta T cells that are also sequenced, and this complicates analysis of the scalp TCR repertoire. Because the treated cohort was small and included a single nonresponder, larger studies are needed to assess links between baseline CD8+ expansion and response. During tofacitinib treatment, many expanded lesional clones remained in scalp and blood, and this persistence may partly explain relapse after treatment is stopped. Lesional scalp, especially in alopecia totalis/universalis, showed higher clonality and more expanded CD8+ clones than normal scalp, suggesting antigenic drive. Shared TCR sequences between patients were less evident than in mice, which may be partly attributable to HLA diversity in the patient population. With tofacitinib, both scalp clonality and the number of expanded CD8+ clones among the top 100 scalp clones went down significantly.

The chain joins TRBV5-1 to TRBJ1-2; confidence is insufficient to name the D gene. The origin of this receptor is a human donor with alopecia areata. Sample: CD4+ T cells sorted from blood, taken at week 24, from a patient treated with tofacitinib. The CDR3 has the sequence CASSLEGRLGYTF. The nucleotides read TGCGCCAGCAGCTTGGAAGGCAGGCTCGGCTACACCTTC.